The 19 T cell receptor beta chains presented below share a single source sample, sequenced in a study of T cells in Graves' hyperthyroidism and ophthalmopathy. RNA transcripts yielded amplified TCR beta CDR3 regions. RT-PCR in the first round (using the HTBI primer set) targeted the TCR CDR3. Via MiXCR, TCRdb re-called the multiplex PCR reads, giving one row per CDR3 protein. This sample yields 350,000 or so distinct CDR3 sequences, of which around a sixth are seen a single time; about 16% belongs to the top ten. The specimen sequenced was blood. All receptors derive from a woman between 40 and 50 years old with Graves' ophthalmopathy.

Note on this clonotype: One end of the junction varies from germline; a read error may be responsible. The V gene is TRBV20-1, the J gene TRBJ2-7; D remains ambiguous. There are 15 residues in the CDR3. CDR1 and CDR2 (germline): DFQATT, SNEGSKA (reference sequence). CDR3 sequence reads: CSARDRRSNWYEQYF. The DNA of the CDR3 is TGCAGTGCCAGAGATCGGCGGTCTAACTGGTACGAGCAGTACTTC.

The chain has TRBV6-2 or TRBV6-3 and TRBJ2-5; D gene ambiguous. The CDR3 runs 13 residues. The germline V and J ends were trimmed by 4 bases and 5 bases, with 11 bases remaining between them. CDR1 and CDR2 (germline): MNHEY, SVGEGT. The CDR3 here is CASSSPAGETQYF. Here the CDR3 DNA reads TGTGCCAGCAGTTCCCCCGCCGGGGAGACCCAGTACTTC.

This clonotype was observed at least ten times. The chain carries TRBV7-9 and TRBJ2-7, with D perhaps matching TRBD1 or TRBD2 (5 bases each). Deletions cut 1 base from V and 3 bases from J, with 16 bases between. CDR1 is SEHNR and CDR2 is FQNEAQ in the germline V gene (reference sequence). The CDR3 length is 16 residues. The CDR3 sequence: CASSLGDVPGGYEQYF. CDR3 bases: TGTGCCAGCAGCTTAGGGGACGTCCCAGGAGGCTACGAGCAGTACTTC.

This clonotype came up many times. V usage is TRBV28 and J usage is TRBJ2-7; TRBD1 or TRBD2 may be the D gene (5 bases each). Trimming pared 5 bases from V and 2 bases from J, leaving 7 bases between. CDR3 length: 12 residues. Germline V lookup: CDR1 MDHEN, CDR2 SYDVKM. The DNA of the CDR3 is TGTGCCAGCAGTGTGGGGGCCTACGAGCAGTACTTC. Amino acids: CASSVGAYEQYF.

This rearrangement joins TRBV6-5 to TRBJ2-7, with D possibly being TRBD1 (6 bases). V was pared by 2 bases and J by 3 bases, with 11 bases between. Looked up from germline, CDR1 is MNHEY and CDR2 is SVGAGI. The CDR3 length is 14 residues. CDR3 protein: CASSYHRAVYEQYF. The CDR3 bases are TGTGCCAGCAGTTACCACAGGGCCGTCTACGAGCAGTACTTC.

This clonotype was seen repeatedly, ten times or more. This rearrangement joins TRBV6-5 to TRBJ1-1, with 8 nucleotides matching TRBD1. The V gene's germline CDR1 is MNHEY and CDR2 SVGAGI. The ends lost 2 bases at V and 10 bases at J; junction bases unmatched: 15. The CDR3 has 16 residues. CDR3 loop: CASSYLHDRGGGVAFF. CDR3 sequence (DNA): TGTGCCAGCAGTTACCTTCATGACAGGGGCGGCGGAGTAGCTTTCTTT.

This clonotype was recorded at least ten times. The chain uses TRBV20-1 and TRBJ1-5, with D maybe TRBD1 (5 bases). Trimming took 4 bases from V and 3 from J, leaving 16 bases between them. This CDR3 is 15 amino acids long. Germline CDR1 reads DFQATT; CDR2 reads SNEGSKA (reference sequence). CDR3 sequence: CSATPPPGTNQPQHF. In DNA, the CDR3 is TGCAGTGCTACCCCACCTCCAGGGACCAATCAGCCCCAGCATTTT.

This clonotype appeared once. V and J are TRBV6-1 and TRBJ2-7, with 10 positions matching TRBD2. Germline assignment: CDR1 MNHNS and CDR2 SASEGT. Trimming took 4 bases from V and 4 from J; bases not matched to a gene: 7. The CDR3 contains 15 residues. CDR3 amino acids: CASSVSGRASYEQYF. The CDR3 bases are TGTGCCAGCAGTGTGAGCGGGAGGGCCTCGTACGAGCAGTACTTC.

In its sample, this clonotype was seen many times. The rearrangement links TRBV6-2 or TRBV6-3 to TRBJ2-7; D is unresolved. Between the trimmed V and J ends, which lost 2 bases and 4 bases, there was a span of 12 bases. Germline CDR1 and CDR2: MNHEY and SVGEGT. The CDR3 runs 14 residues. CDR3 protein: CASSYVSGVYEQYF. The DNA for the CDR3 is TGTGCCAGCAGTTACGTGAGTGGGGTTTACGAGCAGTACTTC.

There are many counts of this clonotype. The rearrangement uses TRBV28 and TRBJ2-5, with D perhaps TRBD2 (6 bases). The CDR3 is 15 residues long. The germline CDR1 and CDR2 sequences are MDHEN and SYDVKM. V was clipped by 3 bases and J by 0 bases, with 11 bases between them. The CDR3 bases are TGTGCCAGCAGTTTCAATCGGGGGTACCAAGAGACCCAGTACTTC. It yields the protein CASSFNRGYQETQYF.

Many counts were recorded for this clonotype. The rearrangement joins TRBV12-3 or TRBV12-4 to TRBJ2-7, with D possibly being TRBD2 (5 bases). Trimming removed 3 bases at V and 0 bases at J, with 12 bases between. The CDR3 length is 15 residues. The CDR3 nucleotides read TGTGCCAGCAGTTTGAGTAGCGATAGCTCCTACGAGCAGTACTTC. Translating gives CASSLSSDSSYEQYF.

This chain joins TRBV6-1 and TRBJ2-7; TRBD1 matches 8 bases. V shed 7 bases and J 5 bases; nucleotides not matched to a gene: 10. The CDR3 totals 14 residues. Germline V gives CDR1 MNHNS, CDR2 SASEGT. Here the CDR3 DNA reads TGTGCCAGCACCCCCGGGACAGGAGGTAACGAGCAGTACTTC. This encodes CASTPGTGGNEQYF.

This clonotype has only a few counts. The chain uses TRBV18 and TRBJ2-2; D may be TRBD2 (6 bases). The CDR3 spans 17 residues. Germline lookup yields CDR1 KGHSH and CDR2 LQKENI. The V gene lost 2 bases and the J gene lost 0 bases, with 13 bases spanning the gap. The CDR3 sequence is CASSPTGRLTNTGELFF. Here the CDR3 DNA reads TGTGCCAGCTCACCAACCGGGAGACTGACGAACACCGGGGAGCTGTTTTTT.

The gene calls are TRBV9 and TRBJ2-7; possible D gene TRBD1, 6 bases. The CDR3 runs 13 residues. Trimming removed 0 bases from V and 6 bases from J, with 10 bases in between. CDR1 is SGDLS and CDR2 is YYNGEE in the germline V gene. The CDR3 loop is CASSVAQGREQYF. In nucleotides, the CDR3 is TGTGCCAGCAGCGTAGCACAGGGCCGCGAGCAGTACTTC.

In this sample, this clonotype turned up many times. This rearrangement joins TRBV29-1 to TRBJ1-1; D is uncertain. This CDR3 is 11 amino acids long. Germline CDR1 is SQVTM and CDR2 is ANQGSEA. The CDR3 DNA sequence: TGCGTAGCGATCTTTGGCACTGAAGCTTTCTTT. It translates to CVAIFGTEAFF.

Details on this clonotype: A much larger clone sits a single nucleotide away, making a read error possible. The genes are TRBV27 and TRBJ2-3, with D perhaps assigned TRBD1 or TRBD2 (5 bases each). The CDR3 spans 16 residues. The V end lost 10 bases, the J end lost 0 bases, and 20 bases lay between the germline ends. The V gene's germline CDR1 is MNHEY and CDR2 SMNVEV (reference sequence). CDR3 bases: TGTGCCAACACCGATGAACCGGGACCCAGCACAGATACGCAGTATTTT. Protein: CANTDEPGPSTDTQYF.

This clonotype was observed many times. The rearrangement joins TRBV19 to TRBJ1-2, with unresolved D. With 3 bases removed from V and 3 bases from J, the gap between germline ends came to 5 bases. The CDR3 totals 12 residues. Germline V gives CDR1 LNHDA, CDR2 SQIVND (reference sequence). CDR3 loop: CASSMGHYGYTF. CDR3 nucleotides: TGTGCCAGTAGTATGGGCCACTATGGCTACACCTTC. Together with reference TRBV19 and TRBJ1-2, the CDR3 gives the full variable domain: DGGITQSPKYLFRKEGQNVTLSCEQNLNHDAMYWYRQDPGQGLRLIYYSQIVNDFQKGDIAEGYSVSREKKESFPLTVTSAQKNPTAFYLCASSMGHYGYTFGSGTRLTVV.

This clonotype appeared many times. The chain joins TRBV2 to TRBJ1-2, with TRBD1 identical over 8 bases. From germline, CDR1 is SNHLY and CDR2 FYNNEI. Trimming cost V 6 bases and J 7 bases; bases outside gene matches: 10. The CDR3 spans 14 residues. CDR3 sequence: CASSKTPGGAGYTF. The CDR3 DNA follows: TGTGCCAGCAGCAAGACCCCAGGGGGCGCTGGCTACACCTTC.

The chain joins TRBV11-2 to TRBJ2-7; 13 nucleotides agree with TRBD2. The CDR3 consists of 15 residues. V was pared by 1 base and J by 7 bases, with 4 bases of the junction left unmatched. Germline V gene lookup returns CDR1 SGHAT and CDR2 FQNNGV. CDR3 sequence: CASSLGTSGSWEQYF. The CDR3 DNA sequence: TGTGCCAGCAGCTTAGGGACTAGCGGGAGTTGGGAGCAGTACTTC.